This TCR beta chain comes out of a study of CD8+ T cells in alopecia areata. General study points: Since there was just one nonresponder, nobody can yet say how baseline CD8+ expansion ties to response. Under tofacitinib, numerous expanded lesional clonotypes remained detectable in scalp and blood. Normal-skin resident alphabeta T cells also appear among scalp sample sequences.

As the sequencing template, cDNA was produced by extracting RNA and reverse transcribing it. Generated by immunoSEQ multiplex PCR, the TCRdb table keeps only in-frame clones and is missing some. The sample consists of 130,000 to 150,000 clones, about four fifths of them appearing once. Per germline, CDR1 SNHLY and CDR2 FYNNEI. CDR3 length: 20 amino acids. The V gene end was trimmed by 8 bases and the J gene end by 2 bases; junction bases not matched to a gene: 23. About this clone: The target antigen is unknown.

Regarding treatment: oral pan-JAK inhibitor, 5-10 mg twice daily. The chain uses TRBV2 and TRBJ2-3; 9 positions match TRBD1. The material was CD8+ T cells sorted from blood, obtained at week 4, from a patient treated with tofacitinib. The sequence was obtained from a human donor with alopecia areata. In DNA, the CDR3 is TGTGCCAGCGCACCCTCGACAGGGGGTATACGGGGAAAGCCCACAGATACGCAGTATTTT. This codes for CASAPSTGGIRGKPTDTQYF.